Below, 5 T cell receptor beta chains from the same sample are listed, as sequenced in a study of T cell responses to AZD1222 COVID-19 vaccine. This table comes from immunoSEQ multiplex PCR, and its TCRdb copy is limited to in-frame clones, with some not included. Of some 81,000 clones listed, 70% to 90% were seen once; the top ten hold about 3.5%. Specimen: peripheral blood, collected 28 days after the second AZD1222 dose. The receptors originated from an adult who received the AZD1222 COVID-19 vaccine.

This clone occurred once. V usage is TRBV5-1 and J usage is TRBJ1-2, with 8 bases lining up with TRBD1. The CDR3 contains 15 residues. The V segment lost 0 bases and the J segment 7 bases; nucleotides outside the gene matches: 8. The V gene's germline CDR1 is SGHRS and CDR2 YFSETQ. DNA for the CDR3: TGCGCCAGCAGCTTGGCCGGTGGAACAGGGGGTGGCTACACCTTC. This encodes CASSLAGGTGGGYTF.

This sequence joins TRBV12-3 or TRBV12-4 and TRBJ1-3, with 7 nucleotides matching TRBD1. The CDR3 extends over 12 amino acids. Losses at the gene ends were 5 bases for V and 7 bases for J; bases not matched to a gene: 2. CDR3: CASSQQGNTIYF. The DNA of the CDR3 is TGTGCCAGCAGTCAACAGGGGAACACCATATATTTT.

V is TRBV9 and J is TRBJ2-5; 7 bases match TRBD2. The CDR3 runs to 14 residues. Germline lookup yields CDR1 SGDLS and CDR2 YYNGEE. The J segment lost 2 bases and the V segment lost 4 bases, leaving 5 bases of the junction unmatched. The CDR3 nucleotides read TGTGCCAGCAGCCCCGGCGGGGGTCAAGAGACCCAGTACTTC. It is translated as CASSPGGGQETQYF. Full variable domain (rest looked up from reference TRBV9 and TRBJ2-5): DSGVTQTPKHLITATGQRVTLRCSPRSGDLSVYWYQQSLDQGLQFLIQYYNGEERAKGNILERFSAQQFPDLHSELNLSSLELGDSALYFCASSPGGGQETQYFGPGTRLLVL.

The chain couples TRBV9 to TRBJ1-4, with D perhaps TRBD1 (5 bases). This CDR3 contains 14 residues. The V gene's germline CDR1 is SGDLS and CDR2 YYNGEE. Deletions cut 4 bases from V and 6 bases from J, with 13 bases between. CDR3 sequence (DNA): TGTGCCAGCAGCCCCCTCGGGGGGTATGAAAAACTGTTTTTT. It yields the protein CASSPLGGYEKLFF. Full variable domain (missing parts from reference TRBV9 and TRBJ1-4): DSGVTQTPKHLITATGQRVTLRCSPRSGDLSVYWYQQSLDQGLQFLIQYYNGEERAKGNILERFSAQQFPDLHSELNLSSLELGDSALYFCASSPLGGYEKLFFGSGTQLSVL.

The V call is TRBV23-1, the J call TRBJ2-7; D is undetermined. TRBV23-1 is an open reading frame, and its role is uncertain. V lost 0 bases and J 1 base, leaving 10 bases between the germline ends. CDR3 length: 15 amino acids. CDR3: CASSQSGPKSYEQYF. The CDR3 DNA sequence: TGCGCCAGCAGTCAATCCGGGCCTAAATCCTACGAGCAGTACTTC.